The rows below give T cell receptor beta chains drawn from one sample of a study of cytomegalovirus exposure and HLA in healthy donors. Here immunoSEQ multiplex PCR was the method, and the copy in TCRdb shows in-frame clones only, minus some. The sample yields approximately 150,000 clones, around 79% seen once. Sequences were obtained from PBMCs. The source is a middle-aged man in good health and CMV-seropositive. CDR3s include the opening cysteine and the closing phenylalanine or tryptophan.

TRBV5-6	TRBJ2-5	CASSSKDFLQETQYF
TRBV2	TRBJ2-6	CASIRAGANVLTF
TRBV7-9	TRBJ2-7	CASSGNGGRMDF
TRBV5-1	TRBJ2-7	CASSRLAEPIWGEQYF
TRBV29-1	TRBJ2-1	CSVEAPLAGVNNEQFF
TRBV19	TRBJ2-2	CASSSRQGDWTGELFF
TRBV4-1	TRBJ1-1	CASSQDYRGRMNTEAFF
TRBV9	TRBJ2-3	CASSVSSGPDTQYF
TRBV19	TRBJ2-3	CASIDGGAGSNTDTQYF
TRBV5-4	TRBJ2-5	CASRSGGEETQYF
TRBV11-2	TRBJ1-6	CASSYDGGYNSPLHF
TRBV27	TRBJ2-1	CASSVLAGENEQFF
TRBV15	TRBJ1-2	CATSRDRTGQGYTF
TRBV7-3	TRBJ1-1	CASSLTGQTNTEAFF
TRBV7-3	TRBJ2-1	CASSLGGLPIEQFF
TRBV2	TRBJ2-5	CASNQAETQYF
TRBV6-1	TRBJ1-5	CASSEALGDYQPQHF